The source of this T cell receptor beta chain is a study of T cells in Graves' hyperthyroidism and ophthalmopathy. Amplification targeted TCR beta CDR3 regions from RNA transcripts. HTBI primers drove first-round RT-PCR of the TCR CDR3. Using its own MiXCR run on the multiplex PCR reads, TCRdb lists one record per CDR3 protein. The sample lists approximately 400,000 distinct CDR3 sequences, about 18% occurring once. In its sample, this clonotype was seen many times. Its antigen is currently unknown. Uncontrolled infection, other autoimmune disease, pregnancy or lactation disqualified patients from enrolment. In germline, CDR1 is MDHEN, CDR2 SYDVKM. CDR3 size: 16 residues. Trimming removed 5 bases from V and 5 bases from J, with 21 bases in between. Study-level points and caveats: In simple terms, a model built on 13 V-J features told ophthalmopathy apart from stable hyperthyroidism. The majority of expanded thyroid clonotypes above 0.001 also appeared in blood.

The source of this sequence is a woman aged 18-35 years with Graves' hyperthyroidism. The sequenced sample was blood. The genes are TRBV28 and TRBJ1-1; D ambiguous. The CDR3 here is CASSPPPRVRRTEAFF. In DNA, the CDR3 is TGTGCCAGCAGTCCACCCCCGAGGGTCCGGCGTACTGAAGCTTTCTTT.